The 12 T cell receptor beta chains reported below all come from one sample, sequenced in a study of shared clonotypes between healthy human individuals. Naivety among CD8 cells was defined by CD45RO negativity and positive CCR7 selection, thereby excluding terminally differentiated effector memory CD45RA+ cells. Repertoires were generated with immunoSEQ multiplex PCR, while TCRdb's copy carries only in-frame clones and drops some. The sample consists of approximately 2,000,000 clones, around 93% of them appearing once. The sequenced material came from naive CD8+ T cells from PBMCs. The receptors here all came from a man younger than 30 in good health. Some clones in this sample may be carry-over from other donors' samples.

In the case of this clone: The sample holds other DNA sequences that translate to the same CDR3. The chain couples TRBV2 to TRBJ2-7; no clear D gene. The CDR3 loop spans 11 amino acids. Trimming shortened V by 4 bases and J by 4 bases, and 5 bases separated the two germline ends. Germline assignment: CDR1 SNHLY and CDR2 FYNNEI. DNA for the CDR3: TGTGCCAGCAGTGTGGGGTACGAGCAGTACTTC. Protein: CASSVGYEQYF.

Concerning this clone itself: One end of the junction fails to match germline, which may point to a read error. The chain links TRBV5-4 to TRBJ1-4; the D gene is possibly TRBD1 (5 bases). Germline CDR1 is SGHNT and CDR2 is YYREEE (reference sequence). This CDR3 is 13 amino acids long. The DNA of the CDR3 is TGTGCCAGCAGCCTAAACCGAGGGGAGGAGGGTAATTTT. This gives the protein CASSLNRGEEGNF.

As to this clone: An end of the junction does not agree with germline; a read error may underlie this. The CDR3 region has the DNA TGTGCCAGCAGCTTAGGACCTAGGGCTACGAGCAGCCACTTC. It codes for CASSLGPRATSSHF. The chain combines TRBV7-2 with TRBJ2-7; D gene ambiguous. Germline CDR1 SGHTA, CDR2 FQGNSA. The CDR3 contains 14 residues.

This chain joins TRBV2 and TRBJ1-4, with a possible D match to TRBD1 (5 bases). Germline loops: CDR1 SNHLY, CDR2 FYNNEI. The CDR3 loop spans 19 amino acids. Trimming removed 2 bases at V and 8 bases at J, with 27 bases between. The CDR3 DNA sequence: TGTGCCAGCAGTGAAACACCCTATTGGATGGGGCCAGTGAACGAAAAACTGTTTTTT. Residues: CASSETPYWMGPVNEKLFF. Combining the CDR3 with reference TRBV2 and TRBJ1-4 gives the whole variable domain EPEVTQTPSHQVTQMGQEVILRCVPISNHLYFYWYRQILGQKVEFLVSFYNNEISEKSEIFDDQFSVERPDGSNFTLKIRSTKLEDSAMYFCASSETPYWMGPVNEKLFFGSGTQLSVL.

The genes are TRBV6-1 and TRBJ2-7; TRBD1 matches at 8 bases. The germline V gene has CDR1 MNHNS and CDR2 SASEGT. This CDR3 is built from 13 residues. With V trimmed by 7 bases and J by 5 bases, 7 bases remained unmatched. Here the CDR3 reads CASMSRGPHEQYF. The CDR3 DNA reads TGTGCCAGCATGTCCAGGGGGCCACACGAGCAGTACTTC.

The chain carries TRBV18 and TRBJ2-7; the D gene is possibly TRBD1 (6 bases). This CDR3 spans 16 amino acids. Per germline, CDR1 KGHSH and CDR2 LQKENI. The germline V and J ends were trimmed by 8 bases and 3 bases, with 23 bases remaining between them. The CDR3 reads CASEGVDRGSYYEQYF. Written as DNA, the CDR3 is TGTGCCAGCGAGGGGGTCGACCGGGGCTCCTACTACGAGCAGTACTTC.

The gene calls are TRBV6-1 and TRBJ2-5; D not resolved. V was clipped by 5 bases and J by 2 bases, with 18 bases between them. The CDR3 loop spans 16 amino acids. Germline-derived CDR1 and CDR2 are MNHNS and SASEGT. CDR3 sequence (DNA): TGTGCCAGCAGTCAAGGACCCATACCCCCACAAGAGACCCAGTACTTC. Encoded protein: CASSQGPIPPQETQYF.

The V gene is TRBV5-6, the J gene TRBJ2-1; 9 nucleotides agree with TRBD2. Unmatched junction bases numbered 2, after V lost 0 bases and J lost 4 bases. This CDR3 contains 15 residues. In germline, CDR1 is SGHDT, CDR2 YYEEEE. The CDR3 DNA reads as TGTGCCAGCAGCTTGGATAGCGGGAGTTACAATGAGCAGTTCTTC. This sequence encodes CASSLDSGSYNEQFF.

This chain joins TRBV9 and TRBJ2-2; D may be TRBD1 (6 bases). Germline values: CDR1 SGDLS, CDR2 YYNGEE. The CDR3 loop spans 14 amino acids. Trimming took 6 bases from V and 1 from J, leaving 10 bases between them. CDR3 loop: CASTLGGNTGELFF. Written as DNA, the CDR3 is TGTGCCAGCACCTTAGGGGGGAACACCGGGGAGCTGTTTTTT.

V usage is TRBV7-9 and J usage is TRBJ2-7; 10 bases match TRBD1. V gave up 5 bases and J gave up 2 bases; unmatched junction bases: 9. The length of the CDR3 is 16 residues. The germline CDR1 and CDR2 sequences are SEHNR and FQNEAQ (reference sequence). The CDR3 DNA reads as TGTGCCAGCAGCAGGGGTGCGGGACAGGGGACCTACGAGCAGTACTTC. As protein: CASSRGAGQGTYEQYF.

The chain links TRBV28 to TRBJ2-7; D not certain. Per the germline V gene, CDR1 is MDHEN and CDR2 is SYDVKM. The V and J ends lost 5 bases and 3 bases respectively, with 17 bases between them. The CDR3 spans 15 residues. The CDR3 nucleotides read TGTGCCAGCAGTGGCCCAGCAGAAATTTACTACGAGCAGTACTTC. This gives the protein CASSGPAEIYYEQYF.

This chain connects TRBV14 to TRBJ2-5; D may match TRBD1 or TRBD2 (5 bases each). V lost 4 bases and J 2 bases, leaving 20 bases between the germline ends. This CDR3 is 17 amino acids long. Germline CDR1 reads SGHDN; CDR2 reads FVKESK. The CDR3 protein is CASSPTGTLRDQETQYF. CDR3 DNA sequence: TGTGCCAGCAGCCCCACGGGGACCCTAAGGGATCAAGAGACCCAGTACTTC.